The 24 T cell receptor beta chains reported below all come from one sample, sequenced in a study of glioma-infiltrating T cells. TCR alpha and beta CDR3 regions were amplified from RNA using iRepertoire nested multiplex PCR. TCRdb re-analysed the multiplex PCR reads in MiXCR, keeping a single row per CDR3 protein. Of about 89,000 distinct CDR3 sequences in the sample, around a quarter were seen once. Specimen: glioma tissue, nonneoplastic brain tissue, or PBMCs (not recorded which). These receptors originate from a human donor with low-grade glioma or glioblastoma, undergoing nonglioma brain surgery, or in good health (not recorded which).

This clonotype was picked up many times. The chain carries TRBV6-1 and TRBJ2-4; D possibly corresponds to TRBD2 (5 bases). The CDR3 runs to 15 residues. Trimming left V 6 bases short and J 2 bases short, with 14 bases between. The germline CDR1 and CDR2 sequences are MNHNS and SASEGT. Here the CDR3 reads CASRERGRSKNIQYF. As DNA, the CDR3 is TGTGCCAGCAGAGAACGGGGTCGTTCCAAAAACATTCAGTACTTC.

The chain combines TRBV6-5 with TRBJ2-4, with 7 bases lining up with TRBD2. The V segment lost 2 bases and the J segment 2 bases; nucleotides outside the gene matches: 18. The CDR3 consists of 20 residues. Germline CDR1 and CDR2: MNHEY and SVGAGI. The CDR3 loop reads CASSYPLGRGGDWTKNIQYF. The CDR3, as DNA: TGTGCCAGCAGTTACCCCTTGGGGCGCGGGGGAGATTGGACCAAAAACATTCAGTACTTC.

This rearrangement joins TRBV12-3 or TRBV12-4 to TRBJ2-7, with 12 bases aligning to TRBD2. The CDR3 covers 16 residues. Trimming at V came to 6 bases and at J to 1 base, leaving 7 bases not matched to a gene. The CDR3 spells CASSPGLAGISYEQYF. CDR3 in DNA: TGTGCCAGCAGCCCCGGACTAGCGGGAATATCCTACGAGCAGTACTTC.

This clonotype has at least ten counts. V and J are TRBV7-2 and TRBJ2-7; 7 positions agree with TRBD1. The CDR3 sequence is 12 residues long. After removal of 1 base from V and 8 bases from J, the junction contained 2 bases not matched to a gene. The germline V gene has CDR1 SGHTA and CDR2 FQGNSA. CDR3 DNA: TGTGCCAGCAGCTTAGGACAGGGACAGCAGTACTTC. It is translated as CASSLGQGQQYF.

This clonotype was counted at least ten times. The chain links TRBV10-3 to TRBJ2-7; D perhaps matches TRBD1 (6 bases). The germline V and J ends were trimmed by 2 bases and 5 bases, with 10 bases remaining between them. The CDR3 spans 13 residues. CDR1 and CDR2 from the germline V gene are ENHRY and SYGVKD. The DNA of the CDR3 is TGTGCCATCAGTGAGGTTACAGGGAACGAGCAGTACTTC. Translation gives CAISEVTGNEQYF.

This clonotype was found a few times. V and J are TRBV12-3 or TRBV12-4 and TRBJ1-5, with D possibly matching TRBD1 (6 bases). The V and J ends lost 5 bases and 6 bases respectively, with 20 bases between them. The CDR3 runs 16 residues. CDR3 bases: TGTGCCAGCAGTCCCGGGGGCACAGGTATTATTCAGCCCCAGCATTTT. Translated: CASSPGGTGIIQPQHF.

This chain joins TRBV19 and TRBJ2-7; 8 bases align to TRBD1. This CDR3 region has 15 residues. Germline values: CDR1 LNHDA, CDR2 SQIVND (reference sequence). The junction had 7 bases not matched to a gene; V was cut back by 5 bases and J by 1 base. In nucleotides, the CDR3 is TGTGCCAGTAGTTCAACAGGGGGAGGATCCTACGAGCAGTACTTC. This sequence encodes CASSSTGGGSYEQYF. Looking up the rest from reference TRBV19 and TRBJ2-7 gives the full variable domain: DGGITQSPKYLFRKEGQNVTLSCEQNLNHDAMYWYRQDPGQGLRLIYYSQIVNDFQKGDIAEGYSVSREKKESFPLTVTSAQKNPTAFYLCASSSTGGGSYEQYFGPGTRLTVT.

The sample holds many counts of this clonotype. This sequence joins TRBV12-3 or TRBV12-4 and TRBJ2-3; 13 bases are shared with TRBD2. CDR3 length: 17 residues. V shed 4 bases and J 1 base; nucleotides not matched to a gene: 5. The CDR3 DNA reads as TGTGCCAGCAGTTCCACTGGACTAGCGGGGGGCACAGATACGCAGTATTTT. It encodes CASSSTGLAGGTDTQYF.

This clonotype was counted many times. This chain joins TRBV4-1 and TRBJ1-1, with TRBD1 matching 10 bases. Losses at the gene ends were 1 base for V and 4 bases for J; bases not matched to a gene: 3. CDR1 is MGHRA and CDR2 is YSYEKL in the germline V gene. The CDR3 totals 15 residues. The CDR3 region is CASSQVDRGGTEAFF. The DNA for the CDR3 is TGCGCCAGCAGCCAAGTGGACAGGGGGGGCACTGAAGCTTTCTTT.

This clonotype was found many times. The genes are TRBV6-1 and TRBJ1-1, with 7 bases fitting TRBD1. The CDR3 runs 14 residues. The germline V gene has CDR1 MNHNS and CDR2 SASEGT. V shed 5 bases and J 2 bases; nucleotides not matched to a gene: 5. CDR3 sequence reads: CASSYGDRNTEAFF. The CDR3 bases are TGTGCCAGCAGTTACGGGGACAGAAACACTGAAGCTTTCTTT.

The chain links TRBV2 to TRBJ1-5, with TRBD1 matching over 12 bases. The CDR3 sequence is 15 residues long. Germline CDR1 and CDR2: SNHLY and FYNNEI. The J segment lost 8 bases and the V segment lost 6 bases, leaving 8 bases of the junction unmatched. The DNA of the CDR3 is TGTGCCAGCAGGGGGGACAGGGGGCGAGGGGAGCCCCAGCATTTT. This gives the protein CASRGDRGRGEPQHF.

This clonotype showed up many times. The genes are TRBV12-3 or TRBV12-4 and TRBJ1-1; D unclear. The CDR3 is 14 amino acids. The V and J ends lost 3 bases and 1 base respectively, with 9 bases between them. The CDR3, as DNA: TGTGCCAGCAGTTTGAGGGAAACGAACACTGAAGCTTTCTTT. Its translation: CASSLRETNTEAFF.

This clonotype was found many times. The chain joins TRBV19 to TRBJ1-2; D is unresolved. CDR3 size: 13 residues. V was clipped by 3 bases and J by 6 bases, with 11 bases between them. The germline gives CDR1 LNHDA, CDR2 SQIVND (reference sequence). CDR3 DNA sequence: TGTGCCAGTAGTATTATTGGCTTTCATGGCTACACCTTC. Protein sequence: CASSIIGFHGYTF.

This clonotype was seen more than once but under ten times. V gene TRBV2 combines with J gene TRBJ2-6; D possibly corresponds to TRBD1 (5 bases). CDR1 is SNHLY, CDR2 FYNNEI, per germline. V gave up 5 bases and J gave up 1 base, with 6 bases separating them. CDR3 length equals 14 residues. The CDR3 nucleotides read TGTGCCAGCAGTTCAGGGTCTGGGGCCAACGTCCTGACTTTC. Translated, it gives CASSSGSGANVLTF.

This clonotype was counted at least ten times. The genes are TRBV18 and TRBJ2-3; D possibly matches TRBD1 or TRBD2 (6 bases each). The germline V gene encodes CDR1 KGHSH and CDR2 LQKENI. There are 16 residues in the CDR3. V lost 3 bases and J lost 0, with 13 bases in between. CDR3 protein: CASSPRQGTSTDTQYF. CDR3 bases: TGTGCCAGCTCACCGCGGCAGGGGACTAGCACAGATACGCAGTATTTT.

This clonotype has a count of ten or more. The V gene is TRBV7-2, the J gene TRBJ2-7; D assignment may be TRBD1 or TRBD2 (6 bases each). V dropped 0 bases and J dropped 1 base, with 13 bases sitting between them. This CDR3 comprises 16 residues. Germline CDR1 reads SGHTA; CDR2 reads FQGNSA. CDR3 coding DNA: TGTGCCAGCAGCTTAGCCGGGGGCCTCAGATCCTACGAGCAGTACTTC. Amino acids: CASSLAGGLRSYEQYF. Full variable domain (outside the CDR3, taken from reference TRBV7-2 and TRBJ2-7): GAGVSQSPSNKVTEKGKDVELRCDPISGHTALYWYRQSLGQGLEFLIYFQGNSAPDKSGLPSDRFSAERTGGSVSTLTIQRTQQEDSAVYLCASSLAGGLRSYEQYFGPGTRLTVT.

About this clonotype: This may be a read error: a much more frequent sequence differs by one nucleotide. The rearrangement links TRBV18 to TRBJ1-6; TRBD1 aligns across 8 bases. The CDR3 has 15 amino acids. Germline CDR1 KGHSH, CDR2 LQKENI. V lost 5 bases, J lost 9 bases, and 9 bases stayed unmatched. The CDR3 region is CASSTRDRSGSPLHF. The CDR3 nucleotides read TGTGCCAGCTCAACACGGGACAGGTCTGGTTCACCCCTCCACTTT. The full variable domain, with the rest looked up from reference TRBV18 and TRBJ1-6, is NAGVMQNPRHLVRRRGQEARLRCSPMKGHSHVYWYRQLPEEGLKFMVYLQKENIIDESGMPKERFSAEFPKEGPSILRIQQVVRGDSAAYFCASSTRDRSGSPLHFGNGTRLTVT.

This clonotype was seen many times. The CDR3 is CASSLARTGQETQYF. The CDR3 DNA is TGTGCCAGCAGCTTAGCGAGGACAGGGCAAGAGACCCAGTACTTC. The chain joins TRBV7-2 to TRBJ2-5; TRBD1 agrees at 8 bases. The length of the CDR3 is 15 residues. V dropped 0 bases and J dropped 2; count of bases not matched to a gene: 2. Germline values: CDR1 SGHTA, CDR2 FQGNSA.

This clonotype has at least ten counts. V usage is TRBV7-9 and J usage is TRBJ1-1, with D uncertain. CDR1 and CDR2 (germline): SEHNR, FQNEAQ (reference sequence). V lost 3 bases, J lost 3 bases, and 17 bases lay in between. This CDR3 spans 16 amino acids. CDR3 coding DNA: TGTGCCAGCAGCTTTCCAGAGGGTACTTACGACACTGAAGCTTTCTTT. This gives the protein CASSFPEGTYDTEAFF.

Ten or more counts support this clonotype. The chain carries TRBV6-1 and TRBJ2-7, with D possibly TRBD1 on 6 matching bases. This CDR3 has 13 amino acids. V lost 6 bases to trimming and J lost 2 bases, with 11 bases between them. The V gene's germline CDR1 is MNHNS and CDR2 SASEGT. In DNA form, the CDR3 reads TGTGCCAGCAGGCGCACAGGGACCTACGAGCAGTACTTC. This translates into CASRRTGTYEQYF.

The chain employs TRBV29-1 and TRBJ2-3, with 11 bases that match TRBD2. CDR3 length: 13 residues. Trimming took 7 bases from V and 6 from J; bases not matched to a gene: 6. Looked up from germline, CDR1 is SQVTM and CDR2 is ANQGSEA. Here the CDR3 reads CSELAGVSDTQYF. DNA of the CDR3: TGCAGCGAACTAGCGGGAGTTTCGGATACGCAGTATTTT.

The table lists this clonotype with a few counts. This sequence joins TRBV18 and TRBJ1-3; D possibly corresponds to TRBD1 (6 bases). V lost 3 bases and J lost 0, with 12 bases in between. The germline V gene encodes CDR1 KGHSH and CDR2 LQKENI. This CDR3 comprises 16 residues. This chain's CDR3 is CASSPDSYNSGNTIYF. CDR3 bases: TGTGCCAGCTCACCGGACAGCTATAACTCTGGAAACACCATATATTTT.

This clonotype was detected only a few times. The rearrangement links TRBV7-9 to TRBJ2-7; a possible D gene is TRBD1 (5 bases). The V gene lost 4 bases and the J gene lost 0 bases, with 10 bases spanning the gap. Per the germline V gene, CDR1 is SEHNR and CDR2 is FQNEAQ (reference sequence). The CDR3 loop spans 14 amino acids. The CDR3 coding sequence is TGTGCCAGCAGCTCATCGACAGTCTCCTACGAGCAGTACTTC. Protein product: CASSSSTVSYEQYF. Full variable domain (missing parts from reference TRBV7-9 and TRBJ2-7): DTGVSQNPRHKITKRGQNVTFRCDPISEHNRLYWYRQTLGQGPEFLTYFQNEAQLEKSRLLSDRFSAERPKGSFSTLEIQRTEQGDSAMYLCASSSSTVSYEQYFGPGTRLTVT.

This clonotype came up a few times. The chain uses TRBV2 and TRBJ1-6; no definite D call. Trimming stripped 1 base from V and 7 bases from J, with 11 bases between. The CDR3 covers 15 residues. Germline V gene sequence: CDR1 SNHLY, CDR2 FYNNEI. CDR3 DNA: TGTGCCAGCAGTGAAGGAGGGATGGGAAATTCACCCCTCCACTTT. This codes for CASSEGGMGNSPLHF.